This T cell receptor beta chain was captured in a study of PD-1 blockade in classical Hodgkin lymphoma. Clones were sequenced by immunoSEQ multiplex PCR, and TCRdb holds only the in-frame ones, with some missing. The repertoire holds tens of thousands of clones, with approximately 70% as singletons. In every patient, relapse followed autologous stem cell transplantation, while exposure to brentuximab vedotin differed. CDR1 MDHEN and CDR2 SYDVKM come from the germline V gene. V lost 4 bases, J lost 8 bases, and 14 bases stayed unmatched. The CDR3 is made up of 16 amino acids. Concerning this clone: Antigen unknown.

Points from the study as a whole: Newly diagnosed patients reportedly trailed healthy donors in baseline TCR diversity. Diversity similar to that of newly diagnosed patients was seen at baseline in complete responders. Patients who initiated nivolumab within 1 year of ASCT were excluded. Underlying causes for the observed repertoire differences were not defined, possibly disease activity or prior therapy.

This material consisted of peripheral blood mononuclear cells (PBMCs), taken at baseline. V gene TRBV28 combines with J gene TRBJ2-3, with 8 nucleotides matching TRBD1. The receptor was derived from a human donor with classical Hodgkin lymphoma. Written as DNA, the CDR3 is TGTGCCAGCAGTTCCGGACAGGGACCCACATCAGTTACGCAGTATTTT. Translated: CASSSGQGPTSVTQYF.